Listed below are T cell receptor beta chains from one sample, sequenced in a study of yellow fever vaccine responses in identical twins. TCRdb reprocessed the RT-PCR reads with MiXCR, giving one entry per CDR3 protein. The sample lists approximately 13,000 distinct CDR3 sequences, about 88% seen once, with 0.67% in the top ten. The starting material was T cells from blood (PBMCs), unsorted or a sorted subset (not recorded which), obtained before or after yellow fever vaccination (not recorded which). The receptor source for this set is a young woman who received the yellow fever vaccine. CDR3s include the opening cysteine and the closing phenylalanine or tryptophan. Each record gives: D gene, V gene, CDR3 protein. D genes are given only for firm matches.

d_call: -; v_call: TRBV11-3; cdr3_aa: CASSLTGDRETQYF
d_call: TRBD1; v_call: TRBV13; cdr3_aa: CASTETGGIGYGYTF
d_call: -; v_call: TRBV25-1; cdr3_aa: CASSESPQNYNEQFF
d_call: -; v_call: TRBV29-1; cdr3_aa: CSVESGGYEQYF
d_call: -; v_call: TRBV5-1; cdr3_aa: CASSSGTPKETQYF
d_call: -; v_call: TRBV20-1; cdr3_aa: CSASGDSNQPQHF
d_call: -; v_call: TRBV6-1; cdr3_aa: CASSVTQDRVFSEQFF
d_call: -; v_call: TRBV29-1; cdr3_aa: CSAKDAGSDTQYF
d_call: TRBD1; v_call: TRBV28; cdr3_aa: CASSSGTVSNQPQHF
d_call: -; v_call: TRBV18; cdr3_aa: CASSPFFGTTNTEAFF
d_call: TRBD2; v_call: TRBV7-6; cdr3_aa: CASRLTAGLPQETQYF
d_call: TRBD2; v_call: TRBV7-1; cdr3_aa: CASTDSAGLAGQQFF